This TCR beta chain was retrieved from a study of T cell responses to AZD1222 COVID-19 vaccine. TCRdb's copy holds only in-frame clones and misses some; the assay was immunoSEQ multiplex PCR. The table includes under 200,000 clones, 94% detected once. The germline gives CDR1 MNHNY, CDR2 SVGAGI (reference sequence). V was clipped by 7 bases and J by 2 bases, with 17 bases between them. This CDR3 region has 15 residues. This rearrangement joins TRBV6-6 to TRBJ1-1; D is possibly TRBD1 (5 bases). This clonotype originated in an adult in good health. Sequencing was performed on peripheral blood, taken on day 0 of AZD1222 vaccination. CDR3 sequence reads: CASIRGSQVNTEAFF. CDR3 DNA: TGTGCCAGCATTAGGGGATCACAGGTTAACACTGAAGCTTTCTTT.